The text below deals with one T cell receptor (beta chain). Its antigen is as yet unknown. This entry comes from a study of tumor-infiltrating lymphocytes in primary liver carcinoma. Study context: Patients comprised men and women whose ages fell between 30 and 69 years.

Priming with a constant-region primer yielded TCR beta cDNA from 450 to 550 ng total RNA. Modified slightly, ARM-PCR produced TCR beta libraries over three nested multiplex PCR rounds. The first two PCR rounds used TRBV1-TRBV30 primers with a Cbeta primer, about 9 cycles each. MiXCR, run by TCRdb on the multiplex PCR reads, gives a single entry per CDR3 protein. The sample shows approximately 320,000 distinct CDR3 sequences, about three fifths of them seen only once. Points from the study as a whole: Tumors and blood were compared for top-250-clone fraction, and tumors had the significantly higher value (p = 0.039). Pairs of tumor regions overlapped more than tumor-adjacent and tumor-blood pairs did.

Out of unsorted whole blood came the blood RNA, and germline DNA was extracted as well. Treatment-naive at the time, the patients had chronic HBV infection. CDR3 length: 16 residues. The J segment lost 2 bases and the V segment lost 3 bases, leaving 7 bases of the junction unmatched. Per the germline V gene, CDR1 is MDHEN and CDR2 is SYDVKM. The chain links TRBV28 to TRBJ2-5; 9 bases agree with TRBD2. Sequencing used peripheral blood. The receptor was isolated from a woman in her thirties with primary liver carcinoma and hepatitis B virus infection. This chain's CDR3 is CASSLAASGTQETQYF. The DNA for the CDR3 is TGTGCCAGCAGTTTGGCGGCTAGCGGGACACAAGAGACCCAGTACTTC.